This passage covers 18 T cell receptor beta chains from one sample sequenced in a study of resident and recirculating memory T cells in vitiligo. Profiling relied on immunoSEQ multiplex PCR, and the TCRdb table lists in-frame clones only, not all of them. The data hold 40,000 to 45,000 clones, with 85% to 95% observed a single time. Source material: blood. All receptors derive from a male donor with vitiligo.

The chain employs TRBV18 and TRBJ2-2; maybe TRBD1 (6 bases). Germline loops: CDR1 KGHSH, CDR2 LQKENI. CDR3 length equals 17 residues. The V gene lost 3 bases and the J gene lost 2 bases, with 16 bases spanning the gap. The DNA of the CDR3 is TGTGCCAGCTCACCGAAGAGGGACACCTCTAACACCGGGGAGCTGTTTTTT. This encodes CASSPKRDTSNTGELFF.

The DNA of the CDR3 is TGTGCCATCAGTGGGTCCCCTCAGGGGGACTACAATGAGCAGTTCTTC. This gives the protein CAISGSPQGDYNEQFF. V and J are TRBV10-3 and TRBJ2-1; 7 bases map to TRBD1. This CDR3 comprises 16 residues. The germline V gene encodes CDR1 ENHRY and CDR2 SYGVKD. J lost 3 bases, V lost 4 bases, and 9 bases had no gene match.

This clone showed up just a few times. This chain connects TRBV7-3 to TRBJ2-7, with a tentative D call TRBD1 (8 bases). Trimming shortened V by 7 bases and J by 2 bases, and 21 bases separated the two germline ends. There are 16 residues in the CDR3. Germline V gene lookup returns CDR1 SGHTA and CDR2 FQGTGA. The CDR3 reads CASNRGGGTPAYEQYF. CDR3 DNA: TGTGCCAGCAACAGGGGGGGTGGGACGCCAGCCTACGAGCAGTACTTC.

The chain is built from TRBV27 and TRBJ1-5; 8 positions agree with TRBD1. V was clipped by 5 bases and J by 4 bases; unmatched bases: 7. The CDR3 totals 15 residues. In germline, CDR1 is MNHEY, CDR2 SMNVEV (reference sequence). The CDR3 DNA sequence: TGTGCCAGCAGTGTGGGGACAGGAGATAATCAGCCCCAGCATTTT. Translating it yields CASSVGTGDNQPQHF.

CDR3 loop: CASSLAGQWGTNMNTEAFF. CDR3 bases: TGCGCCAGCAGCTTGGCCGGACAATGGGGAACCAACATGAACACTGAAGCTTTCTTT. This sequence joins TRBV5-1 and TRBJ1-1; TRBD1 might be the D (5 bases). The CDR3 loop spans 19 amino acids. Trimming took 0 bases from V and 0 from J, leaving 21 bases between them. Germline values: CDR1 SGHRS, CDR2 YFSETQ. The full variable domain, in which reference TRBV5-1 and TRBJ1-1 provide the parts outside the CDR3, is KAGVTQTPRYLIKTRGQQVTLSCSPISGHRSVSWYQQTPGQGLQFLFEYFSETQRNKGNFPGRFSGRQFSNSRSEMNVSTLELGDSALYLCASSLAGQWGTNMNTEAFFGQGTRLTVV.

The V call is TRBV6-6, the J call TRBJ1-1, with D tentatively TRBD1 (5 bases). The CDR3 is 16 residues long. Trimming took 7 bases from V and 2 from J, leaving 20 bases between them. Germline V gene sequence: CDR1 MNHNY, CDR2 SVGAGI (reference sequence). This CDR3 is CASIQTIWGVNTEAFF. Written as DNA, the CDR3 is TGTGCCAGCATCCAAACCATCTGGGGGGTTAACACTGAAGCTTTCTTT.

The chain has TRBV5-5 and TRBJ1-6; perhaps TRBD1 as D (5 bases). Germline V gives CDR1 SGHKS, CDR2 YYEKEE (reference sequence). CDR3 length: 16 residues. The V gene lost 4 bases and the J gene lost 9 bases, with 20 bases spanning the gap. CDR3 residues: CASSRFGQAIGSPLHF. The CDR3 DNA sequence: TGTGCCAGCAGCCGATTTGGACAAGCTATCGGTTCACCCCTCCACTTT. The full variable domain, its missing parts supplied by reference TRBV5-5 and TRBJ1-6, is DAGVTQSPTHLIKTRGQQVTLRCSPISGHKSVSWYQQVLGQGPQFIFQYYEKEERGRGNFPDRFSARQFPNYSSELNVNALLLGDSALYLCASSRFGQAIGSPLHFGNGTRLTVT.

The chain recombines TRBV19 with TRBJ1-4; tentative D call: TRBD1 (5 bases). V was shortened by 4 bases and J by 6 bases, with 9 bases between the two germline ends. Germline V gene lookup returns CDR1 LNHDA and CDR2 SQIVND (reference sequence). The CDR3 consists of 13 residues. This CDR3 is CASSTDTYEKLFF. CDR3 nucleotides: TGTGCCAGTAGTACGGACACCTATGAAAAACTGTTTTTT. The full variable domain, completed using reference TRBV19 and TRBJ1-4, is DGGITQSPKYLFRKEGQNVTLSCEQNLNHDAMYWYRQDPGQGLRLIYYSQIVNDFQKGDIAEGYSVSREKKESFPLTVTSAQKNPTAFYLCASSTDTYEKLFFGSGTQLSVL.

The chain couples TRBV5-1 to TRBJ2-4; D is possibly TRBD2 (6 bases). The V and J ends lost 0 bases and 9 bases respectively, with 13 bases between them. The CDR3 spans 14 residues. Germline-derived CDR1 and CDR2 are SGHRS and YFSETQ. The CDR3 DNA reads as TGCGCCAGCAGCTTGGATCCGGGGGTCGGCATTCAGTACTTC. Translated: CASSLDPGVGIQYF.

This clone was found once. CDR3 nucleotide sequence: TGTGCCAGCAGCCAAACAGGGGGGAGAGCCAAAAACATTCAGTACTTC. Translating it yields CASSQTGGRAKNIQYF. The chain has TRBV7-9 and TRBJ2-4; TRBD1 agrees at 8 bases. Trimming removed 5 bases from V and 0 bases from J; junction bases left unmatched: 6. CDR1 SEHNR and CDR2 FQNEAQ come from the germline V gene (reference sequence). The CDR3 contains 16 residues.

The V gene is TRBV19, the J gene TRBJ2-1, with 8 bases identical to TRBD2. This CDR3 region has 16 residues. Germline V gene data show CDR1 as LNHDA and CDR2 as SQIVND (reference sequence). V was clipped by 2 bases and J by 3 bases; unmatched bases: 6. CDR3 loop: CASSIQAGGHYNEQFF. The CDR3 nucleotides read TGTGCCAGTAGTATACAGGCGGGGGGCCACTACAATGAGCAGTTCTTC.

The chain joins TRBV5-5 to TRBJ1-1; possible D gene TRBD1, 5 bases. V was trimmed by 1 base and J by 1 base, leaving 11 bases between them. The CDR3 consists of 15 residues. CDR1 and CDR2 (germline): SGHKS, YYEKEE (reference sequence). DNA for the CDR3: TGTGCCAGCAGCTTGCGGGACTTCCCGAACACTGAAGCTTTCTTT. This codes for CASSLRDFPNTEAFF.

This clone appeared a single time. CDR3 sequence reads: CASSDRGIGSYGYTF. The CDR3 DNA reads as TGTGCCAGTTCCGACAGGGGGATCGGTTCCTATGGCTACACCTTC. The genes are TRBV19 and TRBJ1-2, with 9 bases matching TRBD1. J was trimmed by 4 bases and V by 8 bases; bases with no gene match: 11. The CDR3 totals 15 residues. The germline gives CDR1 LNHDA, CDR2 SQIVND (reference sequence).

This chain uses TRBV7-8 with TRBJ2-1, with TRBD2 matching 8 bases. Trimming took 5 bases from V and 2 from J; bases not matched to a gene: 5. This CDR3 region has 15 residues. From germline, CDR1 is SGHVS and CDR2 FQNEAQ. The CDR3 DNA reads TGTGCCAGCAGCCGAGCGGGGGTCGCCTACAATGAGCAGTTCTTC. Translated: CASSRAGVAYNEQFF.

The chain couples TRBV7-2 to TRBJ2-1; 9 bases align to TRBD2. Per germline, CDR1 SGHTA and CDR2 FQGNSA. The CDR3 totals 16 residues. The V and J ends lost 7 bases and 5 bases, in that order; junction bases with no gene match: 12. This CDR3 reads CASKPGRGGAHNEQFF. In DNA form, the CDR3 reads TGTGCCAGCAAACCAGGACGCGGGGGGGCCCACAATGAGCAGTTCTTC.

The V and J genes are TRBV5-1 and TRBJ2-5; 10 positions agree with TRBD2. Per germline, CDR1 SGHRS and CDR2 YFSETQ. The CDR3 contains 14 residues. V was pared by 3 bases and J by 5 bases, with 4 bases of the junction left unmatched. The CDR3 coding sequence is TGCGCCAGCAGCTCCCTAGCGGGGGTTGAGACCCAGTACTTC. Its protein product is CASSSLAGVETQYF.

This chain links TRBV2 with TRBJ2-3, with a tentative D call TRBD2 (6 bases). CDR3 size: 14 residues. With 8 bases removed from V and 3 bases from J, the gap between germline ends came to 15 bases. Germline values: CDR1 SNHLY, CDR2 FYNNEI. CDR3 region: CASPRIGGTDTQYF. DNA for the CDR3: TGTGCCAGCCCCCGAATCGGGGGTACAGATACGCAGTATTTT.

The chain uses TRBV5-1 and TRBJ2-5, with 9 bases aligning to TRBD2. Per the germline V gene, CDR1 is SGHRS and CDR2 is YFSETQ. V gave up 5 bases and J gave up 5 bases; unmatched junction bases: 22. The CDR3 spans 19 residues. This chain's CDR3 is CASSQQLLAGYNALETQYF. The CDR3 bases are TGCGCCAGCAGTCAGCAACTCCTAGCGGGGTACAATGCCCTTGAGACCCAGTACTTC.